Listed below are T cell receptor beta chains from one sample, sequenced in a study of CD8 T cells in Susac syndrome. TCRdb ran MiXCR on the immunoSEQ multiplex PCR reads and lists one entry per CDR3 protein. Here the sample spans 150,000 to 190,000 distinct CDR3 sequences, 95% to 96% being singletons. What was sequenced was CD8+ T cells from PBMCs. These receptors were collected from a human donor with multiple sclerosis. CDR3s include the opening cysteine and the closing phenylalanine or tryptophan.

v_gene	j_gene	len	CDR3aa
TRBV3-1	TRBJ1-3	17	CASSHGLRIWAGNTIYF
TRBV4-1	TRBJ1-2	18	CASSQEAMVRGAYYGYTF
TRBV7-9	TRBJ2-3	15	CASSPVGGATDTQYF
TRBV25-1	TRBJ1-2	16	CASSEDHRDPRYGYTF
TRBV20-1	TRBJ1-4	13	CSASRQGDEKLFF
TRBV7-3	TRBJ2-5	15	CASSLAGSPQETQYF
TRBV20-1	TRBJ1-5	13	CSAIVASAQPQHF
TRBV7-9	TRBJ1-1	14	CASSPWGSNTEAFF
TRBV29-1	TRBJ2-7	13	CSAEGDSIYEQYF
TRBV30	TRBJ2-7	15	CAWSSGRTPGWEQYF
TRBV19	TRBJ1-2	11	CATPMEGGYTF
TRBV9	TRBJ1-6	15	CASSGGGDDNSPLHF
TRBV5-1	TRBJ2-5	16	CASSQGDREIRETQYF
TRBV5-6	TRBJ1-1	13	CVSGGERGTEAFF
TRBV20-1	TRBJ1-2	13	CSARTGHAYGYTF
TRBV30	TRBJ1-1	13	CAYTGGSDTEAFF
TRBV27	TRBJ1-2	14	CASSPHRDPFGYTF
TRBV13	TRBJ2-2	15	CASNPSVGNTGELFF
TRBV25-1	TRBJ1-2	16	CASSDRPTGRDYGYTF
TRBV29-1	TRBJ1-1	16	CSVEDWDDGGQIEAFF
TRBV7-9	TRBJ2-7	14	CASSLGARAYEQYF
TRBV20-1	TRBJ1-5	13	CSATEHSNQPQHF
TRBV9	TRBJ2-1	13	CASSASDYNEQFF
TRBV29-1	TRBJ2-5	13	CSATPGQQETQYF
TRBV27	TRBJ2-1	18	CASSPSGLENSAYNEQFF
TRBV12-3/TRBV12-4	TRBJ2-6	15	CASSRQAAGANVLTF
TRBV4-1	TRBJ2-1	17	CASSQFGQLSSYNEQFF
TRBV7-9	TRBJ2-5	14	CASSLEGLEETQYF
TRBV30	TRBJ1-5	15	CAWSVGRVGNQPQHF
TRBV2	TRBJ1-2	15	CASSEASGQSYGYTF
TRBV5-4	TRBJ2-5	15	CASSAYLGDGETQYF
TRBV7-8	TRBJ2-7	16	CASSLRGTGRIYEQYF
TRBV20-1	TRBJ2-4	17	CSARARPGRWGENIQYF
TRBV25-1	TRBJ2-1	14	CASSVGRGKDEQFF
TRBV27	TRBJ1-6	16	CATYDRESSYNSPLHF
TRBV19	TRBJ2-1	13	CASSRSSYNEQFF
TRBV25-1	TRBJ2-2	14	CAAPGGANTGELFF
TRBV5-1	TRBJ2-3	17	CASSLDSRTSGTDTQYF
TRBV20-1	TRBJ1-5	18	CSARADRQGRGMGQPQHF
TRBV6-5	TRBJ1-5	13	CASSYSGRQSQHF
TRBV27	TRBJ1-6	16	CASKARPPDGDSPLHF
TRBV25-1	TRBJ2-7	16	CASSDWRGPSSYEQYF
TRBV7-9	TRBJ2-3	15	CASSLLTARTDTQYF
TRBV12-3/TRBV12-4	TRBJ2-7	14	CASSPRQGGYEQYF
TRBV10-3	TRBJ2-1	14	CAIRSGGPNNEQFF
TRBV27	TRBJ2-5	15	CASSSTGTSGETQYF
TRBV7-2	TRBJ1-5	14	CASSLALSGQPQHF
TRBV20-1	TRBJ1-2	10	CSARAQGYTF
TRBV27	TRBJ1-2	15	CASSPLDRGLYGYTF